The present entry profiles one T cell receptor beta chain with its context. Authors' methods: Estimates of nucleated cell counts were drawn from the amplification of reference gene primers. Profiling relied on immunoSEQ multiplex PCR, and the TCRdb table lists in-frame clones only, not all of them. The V and J calls and clone size come from that table; D and trimming were worked out from the DNA. The sample shows hundreds of thousands of clones, around 90% of them seen only once. CDR1 and CDR2 (germline): MGHRA, YSYEKL. Unmatched junction bases numbered 4, after V lost 3 bases and J lost 5 bases. CDR3 length: 15 amino acids. The cohort comprised adults aged roughly 18 to 95 years residing in under 30 US areas. Participants' own reports of clinical history determined their cohort assignment. These data are taken from a study of blood T cell repertoires in COVID-19.

The chain combines TRBV4-1 with TRBJ2-1, with TRBD2 matching 10 bases. The sequenced sample was PBMCs or T cells enriched from blood (not recorded which). This clonotype was obtained from a woman aged 18 to 35 with acute COVID-19. The chain's CDR3 is CASSQLAGVHNEQFF. The CDR3 DNA sequence: TGCGCCAGCAGCCAGCTAGCGGGAGTCCACAATGAGCAGTTCTTC.